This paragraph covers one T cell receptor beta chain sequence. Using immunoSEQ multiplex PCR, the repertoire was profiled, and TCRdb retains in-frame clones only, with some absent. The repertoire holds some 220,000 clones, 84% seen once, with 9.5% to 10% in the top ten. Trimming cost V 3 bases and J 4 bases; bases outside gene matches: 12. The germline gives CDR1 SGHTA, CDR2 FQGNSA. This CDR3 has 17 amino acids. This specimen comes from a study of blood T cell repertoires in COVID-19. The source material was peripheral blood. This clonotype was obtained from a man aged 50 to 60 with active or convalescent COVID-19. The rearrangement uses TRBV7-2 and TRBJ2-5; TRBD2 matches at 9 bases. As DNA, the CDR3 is TGTGCCAGCAGCTTCCCGGGGCGGGGGGGCCTCGGAGAGACCCAGTACTTC. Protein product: CASSFPGRGGLGETQYF. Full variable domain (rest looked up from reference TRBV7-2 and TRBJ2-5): GAGVSQSPSNKVTEKGKDVELRCDPISGHTALYWYRQSLGQGLEFLIYFQGNSAPDKSGLPSDRFSAERTGGSVSTLTIQRTQQEDSAVYLCASSFPGRGGLGETQYFGPGTRLLVL.